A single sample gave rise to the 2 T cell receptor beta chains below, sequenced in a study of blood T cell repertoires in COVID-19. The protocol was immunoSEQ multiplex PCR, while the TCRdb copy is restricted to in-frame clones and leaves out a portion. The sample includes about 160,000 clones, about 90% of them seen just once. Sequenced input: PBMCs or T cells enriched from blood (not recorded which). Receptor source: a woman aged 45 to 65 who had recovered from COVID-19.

CDR3 in amino acids: CASSEERSGGLFADTQYF. The CDR3, as DNA: TGTGCCAGCAGTGAAGAGAGGTCCGGTGGCCTTTTTGCAGATACGCAGTATTTT. J is TRBJ2-3 and V is TRBV2; D is unclear. V gave up 1 base and J gave up 4 bases, with 21 bases separating them. This CDR3 comprises 18 residues. CDR1 and CDR2 from the germline V gene are SNHLY and FYNNEI.

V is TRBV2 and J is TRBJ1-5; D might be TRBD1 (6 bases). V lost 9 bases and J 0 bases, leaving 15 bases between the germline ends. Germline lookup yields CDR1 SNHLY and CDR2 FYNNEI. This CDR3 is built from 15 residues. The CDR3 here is CASEGRGGSNQPQHF. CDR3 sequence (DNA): TGTGCCAGTGAAGGGAGGGGGGGTAGCAATCAGCCCCAGCATTTT.